Each of the 3 T cell receptor beta chains below was sequenced from the same sample in a study of T cell repertoires in cytomegalovirus infection. TCRdb redid the calling of the reads with MiXCR, one entry per CDR3 protein. The sample includes approximately 170,000 distinct CDR3 sequences, approximately 15% of them seen just once. The sequencing sample was made of PBMCs. These receptors all stem from a human donor in good health (CMV status not recorded). Some clones in this sample may be carry-over from other donors' samples.

There are many counts of this clonotype. V gene TRBV7-8 combines with J gene TRBJ2-1, with 8 bases that match TRBD2. V trimming: 5 bases; J trimming: 8 bases; junction bases outside the gene matches: 11. The CDR3 extends over 15 amino acids. Germline CDR1 reads SGHVS; CDR2 reads FQNEAQ. The CDR3 is CASSPHGGGFYEQFF. CDR3 DNA: TGTGCCAGCAGCCCCCACGGGGGGGGGTTCTATGAGCAGTTCTTC.

The chain joins TRBV11-3 to TRBJ2-1; 13 positions agree with TRBD2. Germline-derived CDR1 and CDR2 are SGHNT and YENEEA. Trimming took 2 bases from V and 10 from J; bases not matched to a gene: 2. This CDR3 is 14 amino acids long. The CDR3, as DNA: TGTGCCAGCAGCTTACGGACTAGCGGGGGCGAGCAGTTCTTC. It encodes CASSLRTSGGEQFF.

This clonotype has a handful of counts. The gene calls are TRBV7-2 and TRBJ2-7, with D unclear. Per germline, CDR1 SGHTA and CDR2 FQGNSA. With 5 bases removed from V and 3 bases from J, the gap between germline ends came to 11 bases. This CDR3 comprises 13 residues. DNA for the CDR3: TGTGCCAGCAGCCCCCAGTTGTACTACGAGCAGTACTTC. It translates to CASSPQLYYEQYF.